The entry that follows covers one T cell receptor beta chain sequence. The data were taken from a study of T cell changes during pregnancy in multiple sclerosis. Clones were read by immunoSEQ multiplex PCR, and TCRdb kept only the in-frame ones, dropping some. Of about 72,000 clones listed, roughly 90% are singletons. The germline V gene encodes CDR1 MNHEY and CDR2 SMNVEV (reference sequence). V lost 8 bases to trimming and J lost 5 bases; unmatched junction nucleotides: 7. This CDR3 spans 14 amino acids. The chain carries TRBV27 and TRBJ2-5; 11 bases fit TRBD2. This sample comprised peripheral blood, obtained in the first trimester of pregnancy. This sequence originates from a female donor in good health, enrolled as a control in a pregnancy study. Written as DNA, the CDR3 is TGTGCCAGCGGGGTAGCGGGAGGGTGGGAGACCCAGTACTTC. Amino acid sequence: CASGVAGGWETQYF.